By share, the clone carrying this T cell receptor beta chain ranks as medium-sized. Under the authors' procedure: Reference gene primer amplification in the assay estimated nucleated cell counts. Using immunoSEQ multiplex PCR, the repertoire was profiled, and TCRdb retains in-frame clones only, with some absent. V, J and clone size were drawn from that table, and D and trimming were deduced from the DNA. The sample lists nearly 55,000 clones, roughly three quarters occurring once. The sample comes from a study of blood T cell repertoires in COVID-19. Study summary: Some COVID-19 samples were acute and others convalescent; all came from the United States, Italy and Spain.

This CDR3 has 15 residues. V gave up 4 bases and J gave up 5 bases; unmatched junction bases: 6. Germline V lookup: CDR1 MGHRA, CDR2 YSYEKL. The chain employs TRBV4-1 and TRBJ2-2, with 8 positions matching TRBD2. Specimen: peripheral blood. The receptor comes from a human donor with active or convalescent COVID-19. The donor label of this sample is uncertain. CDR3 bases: TGCGCCAGCAGCCTGTCCGGGGGGGGGACCGGGGAGCTGTTTTTT. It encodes CASSLSGGGTGELFF.